This TCR beta chain appears in the sequencing data of a study of blood T cell repertoires in COVID-19. Study in general: T cells, B-cell-depleted T cells, or PBMCs supplied cDNA or gDNA.

This clone came up once. The V end lost 1 base, the J end lost 7 bases, and 13 bases lay between the germline ends. The CDR3 is 13 residues long. Per germline, CDR1 SQVTM and CDR2 ANQGSEA. Assay: immunoSEQ multiplex PCR; the TCRdb copy retains only in-frame clones and omits some. Of about 220,000 clones in the sample, about 80% are singletons; the top ten hold around 3.1%. The chain uses TRBV29-1 and TRBJ1-1, with D perhaps matching TRBD1 (6 bases). The TCR comes from a woman aged 25 to 45 who had recovered from COVID-19. Input material: peripheral blood. The CDR3 sequence is CSVEGRTENEAFF. The CDR3 region has the DNA TGCAGCGTTGAAGGCCGGACAGAAAATGAAGCTTTCTTT.